These 5 T cell receptor beta chains share one sample of origin, sequenced in a study of T cells in Graves' hyperthyroidism and ophthalmopathy. RNA transcripts gave rise to amplified TCR beta CDR3 regions. The study used the HTBI primer set for a first-round RT-PCR of the TCR CDR3. TCRdb called the multiplex PCR reads again in MiXCR, with one record for every CDR3 protein. This table holds under 350,000 distinct CDR3 sequences, about 14% found once. Source material: blood. The receptors derive from a young woman with Graves' hyperthyroidism that later progressed to Graves' ophthalmopathy.

This clonotype showed up many times. The chain employs TRBV30 and TRBJ2-2; possibly TRBD2 for D (6 bases). The germline V gene has CDR1 GTSNPN and CDR2 SVGIG (reference sequence). The CDR3 sequence is 15 residues long. Trimming removed 1 base from V and 0 bases from J, with 9 bases in between. CDR3 nucleotide sequence: TGTGCCTGGAGTGAGGGGACTTCGAACACCGGGGAGCTGTTTTTT. It encodes CAWSEGTSNTGELFF.

The V and J genes are TRBV7-3 and TRBJ2-4; D uncertain. This CDR3 is built from 14 residues. V was pared by 6 bases and J by 4 bases, with 13 bases between. CDR1 SGHTA and CDR2 FQGTGA come from the germline V gene. The CDR3 region has the DNA TGTGCCAGCAGTGAGAACCACTCTAAAAACATTCAGTACTTC. Its protein is CASSENHSKNIQYF.

This clonotype was counted between two and nine times. The chain couples TRBV6-1 to TRBJ2-3; possible D gene TRBD2, 5 bases. The V gene's germline CDR1 is MNHNS and CDR2 SASEGT. V lost 6 bases to trimming and J lost 4 bases, with 11 bases between them. The CDR3 sequence is 13 residues long. The CDR3 spells CASRPGGSDTQYF. The CDR3 region has the DNA TGTGCCAGCAGACCGGGCGGGTCAGATACGCAGTATTTT.

The DNA for the CDR3 is TGTGCCAGCCGGGATCCAGGCACAGATACGCAGTATTTT. As protein: CASRDPGTDTQYF. V gene TRBV7-3 combines with J gene TRBJ2-3, with D perhaps matching TRBD2 (5 bases). In germline, CDR1 is SGHTA, CDR2 FQGTGA. This CDR3 has 13 residues. V gave up 8 bases and J gave up 1 base, with 10 bases separating them.

The CDR3 DNA is TGTGCCAGCAGTTACTCGAGGGGGCACTGGACAGATACGCAGTATTTT. This gives the protein CASSYSRGHWTDTQYF. This chain links TRBV6-2 or TRBV6-3 with TRBJ2-3; TRBD1 matches 7 bases. The CDR3 totals 16 residues. Trimming cost V 0 bases and J 3 bases; bases outside gene matches: 6. Germline V gene lookup returns CDR1 MNHEY and CDR2 SVGEGT.